Listed below are T cell receptor beta chains from one sample, sequenced in a study of T cells of healthy individuals. Each CDR3 protein is one row after TCRdb ran MiXCR on the 5' RACE reads. The table includes 40,000 to 65,000 distinct CDR3 sequences, under 15% detected once. Receptors originate from a human donor in good health. Both conserved end residues are part of each CDR3. Fields, in order: D gene, clone size, J gene, V gene, CDR3 DNA, CDR3 protein. D genes are given only for firm matches. For some rows the clone size is stated as once, few or many, or as a class when expanded; others skip it.

d_call: NA; clone_size: NA; j_call: TRBJ1-6; v_call: TRBV6-1; cdr3_nt: TGTGCCAGCAGTTACCTACAGGGACGCGACAATTCACCCCTCCACTTT; cdr3_aa: CASSYLQGRDNSPLHF
d_call: NA; clone_size: few; j_call: TRBJ2-1; v_call: TRBV18; cdr3_nt: TGTGCCAGCTCACCGGTTGGTGGCGAGCAGTTCTTC; cdr3_aa: CASSPVGGEQFF
d_call: NA; clone_size: many; j_call: TRBJ1-5; v_call: TRBV5-1; cdr3_nt: TGCGCCAGCAGCCTCGGGAGGGGTGATCAGCCCCAGCATTTT; cdr3_aa: CASSLGRGDQPQHF
d_call: NA; clone_size: many; j_call: TRBJ2-2; v_call: TRBV19; cdr3_nt: TGTGCCAGTACCATGCTTAGGGGAATAGGCCGGGAGCTGTTTTTT; cdr3_aa: CASTMLRGIGRELFF
d_call: NA; clone_size: few; j_call: TRBJ2-5; v_call: TRBV20-1; cdr3_nt: TGCAGTGCTGAGGGGAGGATAGAGACCCAGTACTTC; cdr3_aa: CSAEGRIETQYF
d_call: NA; clone_size: few; j_call: TRBJ2-1; v_call: TRBV30; cdr3_nt: TGTGCCTGGAGTGTCGGAGACAATGAGCAGTTCTTC; cdr3_aa: CAWSVGDNEQFF
d_call: NA; clone_size: many; j_call: TRBJ1-1; v_call: TRBV29-1; cdr3_nt: TGCAGCGTGAGGGAGGGCGCGAACACTGAAGCTTTCTTT; cdr3_aa: CSVREGANTEAFF
d_call: TRBD2; clone_size: few; j_call: TRBJ2-1; v_call: TRBV11-2; cdr3_nt: TGTGCCAGCAGCTTTCCTGGGAGGGACAATGAGCAGTTCTTC; cdr3_aa: CASSFPGRDNEQFF
d_call: NA; clone_size: few; j_call: TRBJ2-7; v_call: TRBV5-6; cdr3_nt: TGTGCCAGCAACACAAAGAATGCGTTCTCCTACGAGCAGTACTTC; cdr3_aa: CASNTKNAFSYEQYF
d_call: NA; clone_size: NA; j_call: TRBJ2-1; v_call: TRBV28; cdr3_nt: TGTGCCAGCATGAGGGATGAGCAGTTCTTC; cdr3_aa: CASMRDEQFF
d_call: TRBD2; clone_size: few; j_call: TRBJ2-5; v_call: TRBV7-2; cdr3_nt: TGTGCCAGCAGCTTATATGGGCTAGCGGCTCTAGAGACCCAGTACTTC; cdr3_aa: CASSLYGLAALETQYF
d_call: NA; clone_size: many; j_call: TRBJ2-2; v_call: TRBV10-3; cdr3_nt: TGTGCCATCAGTGGGCAGGGAAAGGATAGGACCGGGGAGCTGTTTTTT; cdr3_aa: CAISGQGKDRTGELFF
d_call: NA; clone_size: NA; j_call: TRBJ1-1; v_call: TRBV7-2; cdr3_nt: TGTGCCAGCAGCTCAATGTTGAACACTGAAGCTTTCTTT; cdr3_aa: CASSSMLNTEAFF
d_call: NA; clone_size: many; j_call: TRBJ1-2; v_call: TRBV20-1; cdr3_nt: TGCAGTGCTAGCCTTCCGAACATCAACTATGGCTACACCTTC; cdr3_aa: CSASLPNINYGYTF
d_call: NA; clone_size: medium-sized; j_call: TRBJ2-1; v_call: TRBV5-6; cdr3_nt: TGTGCCAGCAGCCCCTCAGGACACCACAATGAGCAGTTCTTC; cdr3_aa: CASSPSGHHNEQFF
d_call: TRBD1; clone_size: NA; j_call: TRBJ2-7; v_call: TRBV18; cdr3_nt: TGTGCCAGCTCACCAGGGACAGGGATAGCCTACGAGCAGTACTTC; cdr3_aa: CASSPGTGIAYEQYF
d_call: NA; clone_size: many; j_call: TRBJ1-1; v_call: TRBV4-1; cdr3_nt: TGCGCCAGCAGCCCCCTCCTGGGTAACACTGAAGCTTTCTTT; cdr3_aa: CASSPLLGNTEAFF
d_call: NA; clone_size: few; j_call: TRBJ2-1; v_call: TRBV20-1; cdr3_nt: TGCAGTGCTACCCTTGGAGGGTGGAACAATGAGCAGTTCTTC; cdr3_aa: CSATLGGWNNEQFF
d_call: TRBD1; clone_size: NA; j_call: TRBJ1-1; v_call: TRBV29-1; cdr3_nt: TGCAGCGTGGATCCCGGGACAGGGAACACTGAAGCTTTCTTT; cdr3_aa: CSVDPGTGNTEAFF
d_call: TRBD2; clone_size: NA; j_call: TRBJ2-3; v_call: TRBV5-1; cdr3_nt: TGCGCCAGCAGTCCCTTTAGAGCGGGAGGGCCGGGCACAGATACGCAGTATTTT; cdr3_aa: CASSPFRAGGPGTDTQYF
d_call: NA; clone_size: NA; j_call: TRBJ2-3; v_call: TRBV7-9; cdr3_nt: TGTGCCAGCAGCCCGGGACTCCAGGTCAGCACAGATACGCAGTATTTT; cdr3_aa: CASSPGLQVSTDTQYF
d_call: NA; clone_size: many; j_call: TRBJ2-1; v_call: TRBV5-6; cdr3_nt: TGTGCCAGCAGCCCAGAGCGAGGCCGCAGATACAATGAGCAGTTCTTC; cdr3_aa: CASSPERGRRYNEQFF
d_call: NA; clone_size: NA; j_call: TRBJ2-1; v_call: TRBV5-1; cdr3_nt: TGCGCCAGCAGCTTGGCGGAGATCGGGTCCCTGGCCTACAATGAGCAGTTCTTC; cdr3_aa: CASSLAEIGSLAYNEQFF
d_call: TRBD1; clone_size: NA; j_call: TRBJ1-1; v_call: TRBV12-3/TRBV12-4; cdr3_nt: TGTGCCAGCAGTGCAGGGGGCGCGGGCACTGAAGCTTTCTTT; cdr3_aa: CASSAGGAGTEAFF
d_call: NA; clone_size: NA; j_call: TRBJ1-1; v_call: TRBV6-1; cdr3_nt: TGTGCCAGCAGTTCCGTGAGGGACACTGAAGCTTTCTTT; cdr3_aa: CASSSVRDTEAFF
d_call: NA; clone_size: few; j_call: TRBJ2-2; v_call: TRBV6-2/TRBV6-3; cdr3_nt: TGTGCCAGCAGTTACCCCGGGGAGCTGTTTTTT; cdr3_aa: CASSYPGELFF
d_call: NA; clone_size: few; j_call: TRBJ2-2; v_call: TRBV20-1; cdr3_nt: TGCAGTGCTAGCCGATTGGACACCGGGGAGCTGTTTTTT; cdr3_aa: CSASRLDTGELFF
d_call: NA; clone_size: few; j_call: TRBJ2-2; v_call: TRBV6-2/TRBV6-3; cdr3_nt: TGTGCCTTTCGAGGGAAAACCGGGGAGCTGTTTTTT; cdr3_aa: CAFRGKTGELFF